This T cell receptor beta chain was captured in a study of regulatory T cells in long-lasting Graves disease. Study-level background: It was over 5 years of antithyroid drugs, with positive TSH receptor antibodies, that meant persistent Graves' disease. General study findings and limits: It was in persistent disease that TRBV28, TRBJ1-2 and TRBJ2-5 were favored.

As regards this clonotype: The target antigen is unknown.

The CDR3 runs to 17 residues. CDR1 is SGHRS and CDR2 is YFSETQ in the germline V gene. Trimming took 0 bases from V and 0 from J, leaving 13 bases between them. Time point reported: persistent/refractory GD, antithyroid drugs over 5 years with positive TRAb. PBMCs provided the RNA from which the TCR library was made. Investigators prepared the TCR beta libraries by applying iRepertoire HTBI primers and Arm-PCR of CDR3 regions. Study processing details: Overall, samples carried approximately 56 TRBV and 14 TRBJ segments. Via MiXCR, TCRdb re-called the multiplex PCR reads, giving one row per CDR3 protein. Clone size and V and J calls follow TCRdb, not the original study. The table shows under 450,000 distinct CDR3 sequences, with around 20% occurring only once.

The J gene is TRBJ1-3, the V gene TRBV5-1, with no clear D. This TCR was recovered from a female donor with Graves disease. This sample comprised peripheral blood mononuclear cells (PBMCs), obtained when the disease was refractory, from a patient treated with antithyroid drugs. CDR3 residues: CASSLELMATSGNTIYF. The CDR3 DNA is TGCGCCAGCAGCTTGGAGCTCATGGCTACCTCTGGAAACACCATATATTTT.